The clone carrying this T cell receptor (beta chain) was recorded many times. These data come from a study of regulatory T cells in long-lasting Graves disease. Time point denoted: newly diagnosed GD, antithyroid drugs for less than 3 months. The TCR library was made from RNA that had been extracted from PBMCs in TRIzol. To make TCR beta libraries, researchers used iRepertoire HTBI primers and Arm-PCR of CDR3 regions. In the authors' workflow: Identification across samples found about 65 TRBV and some 15 TRBJ segments. TCRdb itself ran the multiplex PCR reads through MiXCR, one entry per CDR3 protein. The V and J calls reflect TCRdb's pipeline rather than the authors' work. This table has 450,000 to 600,000 distinct CDR3 sequences, about 14% appearing once. Germline loops: CDR1 MNHNS, CDR2 SASEGT. This CDR3 spans 15 amino acids. Trimming took off 2 bases at V and 0 bases at J, with 11 bases between the two ends.

The same sample was also used in a study of T cells in Graves' hyperthyroidism and ophthalmopathy.

V and J are TRBV6-1 and TRBJ2-7, with D perhaps assigned TRBD1 or TRBD2 (5 bases each). This TCR came from a young man with Graves disease. Sample: peripheral blood mononuclear cells (PBMCs), taken at new diagnosis, from a patient treated with antithyroid drugs. The CDR3 DNA reads as TGTGCCAGCAGTGAATTTCCAGGGAGCTCCTACGAGCAGTACTTC. This sequence encodes CASSEFPGSSYEQYF.